Below, one TCR beta chain is given with its context. V was clipped by 7 bases and J by 0 bases, with 9 bases between them. CDR1 is LNHDA, CDR2 SQIVND, per germline (reference sequence). The CDR3 totals 14 residues. These data belong to a study of cytomegalovirus exposure and HLA in healthy donors. The PCR contained 60 Vbeta and 13 Jbeta primers. The table came from immunoSEQ multiplex PCR; TCRdb's copy has only in-frame clones and leaves some out. The sample has around 120,000 clones, around 86% seen once. This chain connects TRBV19 to TRBJ2-2; the D is unclear. The sequence was collected from a woman younger than 45 in good health and CMV-seronegative. The material sequenced was PBMCs. The CDR3 region is CASKSETNTGELFF. The DNA of the CDR3 is TGTGCCAGTAAGAGCGAGACGAACACCGGGGAGCTGTTTTTT.